One and the same sample provided the 5 T cell receptor beta chains below, sequenced in a study of cytomegalovirus exposure and HLA in healthy donors. PCR involved 60 Vbeta and 13 Jbeta primers. The table came from immunoSEQ multiplex PCR; TCRdb's copy has only in-frame clones and leaves some out. The listing contains 65,000 to 85,000 clones. Sequenced sample: PBMCs. The receptors originated from a woman aged 25-40 years in good health and CMV-seronegative.

The genes are TRBV10-3 and TRBJ1-2, with D uncertain. This CDR3 is 13 amino acids long. Germline CDR1 reads ENHRY; CDR2 reads SYGVKD. V was clipped by 5 bases and J by 4 bases, with 11 bases between them. The CDR3 DNA reads TGTGCCATCAGTAAGGGAGAGGGCTATGGCTACACCTTC. Translating it yields CAISKGEGYGYTF.

The chain carries TRBV10-2 and TRBJ1-5; D is unresolved. Germline loops: CDR1 WSHSY, CDR2 SAAADI. Trimming took 7 bases from V and 6 from J, leaving 13 bases between them. The CDR3 runs 13 residues. CDR3 sequence reads: CASKEGSGQPQHF. CDR3 bases: TGCGCCAGCAAGGAGGGTTCGGGTCAGCCCCAGCATTTT.

This chain links TRBV2 with TRBJ2-7; 7 bases are shared with TRBD1. The trim removed 11 bases at V and 2 bases at J, leaving 9 bases unmatched. Germline V gene lookup returns CDR1 SNHLY and CDR2 FYNNEI. CDR3 length: 13 residues. In DNA, the CDR3 is TGTGCCTGCCACAGGGACAGCCCCTACGAGCAGTACTTC. Protein product: CACHRDSPYEQYF.

This chain connects TRBV19 to TRBJ1-4; D is undetermined. CDR3 length: 16 amino acids. V lost 5 bases, J lost 0 bases, and 13 bases lay in between. Per germline, CDR1 LNHDA and CDR2 SQIVND (reference sequence). This CDR3 is CASSLQALATNEKLFF. Here the CDR3 DNA reads TGTGCCAGTAGTCTTCAAGCTCTGGCAACTAATGAAAAACTGTTTTTT.

The V and J genes are TRBV18 and TRBJ2-5; perhaps TRBD2 as D (5 bases). CDR1 is KGHSH, CDR2 LQKENI, per germline. This CDR3 has 14 amino acids. V lost 6 bases to trimming and J lost 4 bases, with 15 bases between them. CDR3 loop: CASSAGVGLETQYF. DNA for the CDR3: TGTGCCAGCTCGGCCGGGGTAGGCCTAGAGACCCAGTACTTC. The full variable domain, completed using reference TRBV18 and TRBJ2-5, is NAGVMQNPRHLVRRRGQEARLRCSPMKGHSHVYWYRQLPEEGLKFMVYLQKENIIDESGMPKERFSAEFPKEGPSILRIQQVVRGDSAAYFCASSAGVGLETQYFGPGTRLLVL.